This TCR beta chain was sequenced for a study of shared clonotypes between healthy human individuals. It was at deep level that the assay was run. It was across several immunoSEQ plates that each subset's genomic DNA was evenly split. Sequencing used immunoSEQ multiplex PCR; TCRdb keeps in-frame clones, though not all of them. The table has 450,000 to 500,000 clones, 65% to 85% seen once. V lost 6 bases and J lost 0; bases outside the gene matches: 4. CDR3 length: 14 residues. The germline V gene encodes CDR1 SGHDT and CDR2 YYEEEE. The unsorted samples took tens of millions of PBMCs to get genomic DNA.

The rearrangement joins TRBV5-6 to TRBJ1-2, with 8 bases lining up with TRBD1. The sequencing sample was made of PBMCs. The source of this sequence is a woman aged 40 to 50 in good health. Some clones in this sample may be carry-over from other donors' samples. The CDR3 sequence: CASKTGGANYGYTF. In DNA, the CDR3 is TGTGCCAGCAAAACAGGGGGGGCTAACTATGGCTACACCTTC.